These 8 T cell receptor beta chains came from one sample sequenced in a study of beta chain features in type 1 diabetes. Notes on the study in general: In all four CD4+ subsets, TCRB CDR3 length was significantly, moderately reduced in type 1 diabetes.

For these receptors, no antigen is known. All of the isolated RNA was reverse transcribed, so expressed TCRB transcripts were sequenced. The repertoire was sequenced with immunoSEQ multiplex PCR; TCRdb's copy has only in-frame clones and lacks some. The sample lists about 280,000 clones, 15% occurring once. Sequencing input: naive CD4+ T cells from blood. These receptors originate from a man between 18 and 35 years old with type 1 diabetes.

The chain recombines TRBV14 with TRBJ2-3; no firm D call. Between the trimmed V and J ends, which lost 5 bases and 5 bases, there was a span of 8 bases. From germline, CDR1 is SGHDN and CDR2 FVKESK. The CDR3 sequence is 12 residues long. In nucleotides, the CDR3 is TGTGCCAGCAGCTTTTACGGAGATACGCAGTATTTT. Residues: CASSFYGDTQYF.

This clone has just a few counts. V is TRBV5-1 and J is TRBJ2-5; 7 nucleotides line up with TRBD1. CDR1 is SGHRS, CDR2 YFSETQ, per germline. V was pared by 9 bases and J by 4 bases, with 9 bases of the junction left unmatched. The CDR3 totals 13 residues. CDR3 amino acids: CATRLNRGETQYF. The CDR3 coding sequence is TGCGCCACTAGACTCAACAGGGGAGAGACCCAGTACTTC.

This clone was seen more than once but under ten times. The J gene is TRBJ1-2, the V gene TRBV29-1, with a possible D match to TRBD1 (5 bases). The CDR3 spans 13 residues. The ends were cut back, 1 base at V and 4 bases at J, with 10 bases in the middle. Germline V gene sequence: CDR1 SQVTM, CDR2 ANQGSEA. The CDR3 sequence is CSVEGGGIYGYTF. CDR3 nucleotides: TGCAGCGTTGAAGGGGGGGGTATCTATGGCTACACCTTC.

This clone was observed a handful of times. The chain is built from TRBV12-5 and TRBJ2-1; no reliable D call. Germline CDR1 is LGHNT and CDR2 is FRNRAP. V lost 5 bases and J lost 2, with 7 bases in between. The CDR3 runs 13 residues. Written as DNA, the CDR3 is TGTGCTAGTGGTCCCTCGGCCTACAATGAGCAGTTCTTC. This gives the protein CASGPSAYNEQFF.

This rearrangement joins TRBV9 to TRBJ1-5; no reliable D call. Germline CDR1 and CDR2: SGDLS and YYNGEE. The CDR3 extends over 14 amino acids. V shed 0 bases and J shed 1 base, with 5 bases lying between them. Here the CDR3 reads CASSVEESNQPQHF. The DNA for the CDR3 is TGTGCCAGCAGCGTAGAGGAGAGCAATCAGCCCCAGCATTTT.

This sequence joins TRBV14 and TRBJ1-5; D might be TRBD1 (5 bases). CDR1 and CDR2 (germline): SGHDN, FVKESK. V was shortened by 5 bases and J by 1 base, with 9 bases between the two germline ends. The CDR3 sequence is 14 residues long. Here the CDR3 reads CASSGRGSNQPQHF. Here the CDR3 DNA reads TGTGCCAGCAGCGGAAGGGGCAGCAATCAGCCCCAGCATTTT.

This clone was counted between two and nine times. The gene calls are TRBV2 and TRBJ2-4; D unresolved. The CDR3 sequence is 15 residues long. CDR1 SNHLY and CDR2 FYNNEI come from the germline V gene. Deletions cut 3 bases from V and 0 bases from J, with 9 bases between. The CDR3 nucleotides read TGTGCCAGCAGTGAGGAGAGATTAGCCAAAAACATTCAGTACTTC. It yields the protein CASSEERLAKNIQYF.

The chain is built from TRBV5-1 and TRBJ2-5, with a tentative D call TRBD2 (6 bases). This CDR3 region has 15 residues. Germline CDR1 is SGHRS and CDR2 is YFSETQ. Between the trimmed V and J ends, which lost 2 bases and 5 bases, there was a span of 16 bases. CDR3 sequence (DNA): TGCGCCAGCAGCTTATCGGGGGATCGGGCTGAGACCCAGTACTTC. Protein product: CASSLSGDRAETQYF.